In its sample, the clone carrying this T cell receptor beta chain was seen once. Its antigen is still unknown. The germline CDR1 and CDR2 sequences are MNHEY and SMNVEV (reference sequence). The CDR3 totals 15 residues. With V trimmed by 5 bases and J by 4 bases, 9 bases remained unmatched. The source of the sample is a study of OX40 agonist ivuxolimab in advanced cancers. Regarding the study as a whole: Blood T cells, both CD4+ and CD8+, expanded clonally by week 6 at 0.1 to 3.0 mg/kg.

Profiled with immunoSEQ multiplex PCR; TCRdb holds only in-frame clones, not every one. This table has about 79,000 clones, 94% appearing once. This receptor was obtained from an adult with an advanced solid tumor such as melanoma, head and neck, liver or kidney cancer. The chain couples TRBV27 to TRBJ1-1; 8 bases align to TRBD1. Sequencing used CD4+ or CD8+ T cells sorted from blood, obtained in a trial of the OX40 agonist ivuxolimab. Here the CDR3 DNA reads TGTGCCAGCAGTCCCAGGGGGCCCGTAGGCACTGAAGCTTTCTTT. It codes for CASSPRGPVGTEAFF.